These T cell receptor beta chains were read from a single sample in a study of T cell repertoires in cytomegalovirus infection. TCRdb re-derived calls from the reads in MiXCR, one entry per CDR3 protein. The sample includes over 150,000 distinct CDR3 sequences, roughly a fifth of them seen just once. Sequencing was carried out using PBMCs. The receptor set was obtained from a human donor in good health (CMV status not recorded). Some clones in this sample may be carry-over from other donors' samples. The CDR3 runs from the conserved cysteine through the conserved F or W. Fields, in order: J gene, clone size, V gene, D gene, CDR3 protein, CDR3 DNA. A D gene is named only where the DNA matches it firmly. Clone size appears in some rows only: once, few, many, or a class for an expanded clone.

TRBJ1-6 | - | TRBV28 | - | CASSPNNSPLHF | TGTGCCAGCAGTCCTAATAATTCACCCCTCCACTTT
TRBJ2-2 | many | TRBV7-2 | TRBD1 | CASSSRTGTGELFF | TGTGCCAGCAGCTCTCGGACAGGGACCGGGGAGCTGTTTTTT
TRBJ2-5 | medium-sized | TRBV7-2 | TRBD2 | CASSLRGYGGGKETQYF | TGTGCCAGCAGCTTGAGGGGTTATGGCGGGGGGAAAGAGACCCAGTACTTC
TRBJ2-7 | few | TRBV28 | - | CASGKPPTYEQYF | TGTGCCAGCGGCAAGCCCCCTACCTACGAGCAGTACTTC
TRBJ1-1 | - | TRBV7-2 | - | CASSVPGNTEAFF | TGTGCCAGCAGCGTACCGGGGAACACTGAAGCTTTCTTT
TRBJ2-1 | - | TRBV4-2 | - | CASSQVAGNEQFF | TGTGCCAGCAGCCAAGTAGCCGGCAATGAGCAGTTCTTC
TRBJ2-2 | few | TRBV20-1 | - | CSARDPQVGTGELFF | TGCAGTGCTAGAGATCCGCAGGTCGGCACCGGGGAGCTGTTTTTT
TRBJ2-1 | - | TRBV28 | TRBD2 | CALRGGADSGEQFF | TGTGCCTTAAGGGGAGGGGCTGACTCGGGTGAGCAGTTCTTC
TRBJ1-1 | many | TRBV12-3/TRBV12-4 | - | CASSVTGKGTEAFF | TGTGCCAGCAGTGTAACAGGAAAGGGCACTGAAGCTTTCTTT
TRBJ2-7 | few | TRBV7-6 | - | CASSFSETYEQYF | TGTGCCAGCAGCTTTAGCGAGACCTACGAGCAGTACTTC
TRBJ2-7 | many | TRBV28 | TRBD1 | CASKRQGASYEQYF | TGTGCCAGCAAAAGACAGGGGGCGTCCTACGAGCAGTACTTC
TRBJ2-5 | few | TRBV7-2 | TRBD2 | CASSGILAGVRETQYF | TGTGCCAGCAGTGGTATACTAGCGGGAGTGAGAGAGACCCAGTACTTC
TRBJ2-5 | - | TRBV5-6 | - | CASSLVHVRETQYF | TGTGCCAGCAGCTTGGTTCACGTTCGGGAGACCCAGTACTTC
TRBJ1-5 | - | TRBV6-6 | TRBD1 | CASSYSKGTGTFHSNQPQHF | TGTGCCAGCAGTTACTCGAAGGGGACAGGGACGTTTCATAGCAATCAGCCCCAGCATTTT
TRBJ2-5 | - | TRBV28 | TRBD2 | CASSPTRTSGREETQYF | TGTGCCAGCAGTCCGACTCGGACTAGTGGGAGAGAAGAGACCCAGTACTTC
TRBJ1-5 | - | TRBV19 | TRBD1 | CASSTGTGVNSNQPQHF | TGTGCCAGTAGTACCGGGACAGGGGTCAATAGCAATCAGCCCCAGCATTTT
TRBJ2-1 | few | TRBV6-5 | - | CASSYFSANEQFF | TGTGCCAGCAGTTACTTCAGTGCGAATGAGCAGTTCTTC
TRBJ2-3 | - | TRBV7-7 | - | CASSSLGVDTQYF | TGTGCTAGCAGCTCCCTAGGGGTGGATACGCAGTATTTT
TRBJ1-1 | - | TRBV6-2/TRBV6-3 | - | CASSYSPSRGFF | TGTGCCAGCAGTTACTCGCCCTCCCGAGGTTTCTTT
TRBJ2-5 | - | TRBV7-2 | TRBD1 | CASSSRDRSQETQYF | TGTGCCAGCAGCTCCCGGGACAGGTCACAAGAGACCCAGTACTTC
TRBJ1-4 | few | TRBV4-3 | TRBD1 | CASSQGDRDFEKLFF | TGCGCCAGCAGCCAAGGGGACAGGGATTTTGAAAAACTGTTTTTT
TRBJ2-1 | few | TRBV19 | TRBD1 | CAFRDRVNNEQFF | TGTGCCTTCCGGGACAGGGTGAACAATGAGCAGTTCTTC
TRBJ2-7 | many | TRBV7-2 | - | CASSFRGSSYEQYF | TGTGCCAGCAGCTTTAGGGGGAGCTCCTACGAGCAGTACTTC
TRBJ2-3 | few | TRBV7-8 | TRBD2 | CASSFRLAGLADTQYF | TGTGCCAGCAGCTTCAGACTAGCGGGGCTGGCAGATACGCAGTATTTT
TRBJ2-5 | many | TRBV7-3 | TRBD1 | CASSPQTGSGETQYF | TGTGCCAGCAGCCCCCAGACAGGGTCAGGTGAGACCCAGTACTTC
TRBJ1-2 | - | TRBV12-3/TRBV12-4 | - | CASIQGQNYGYTF | TGTGCCAGCATACAAGGACAGAACTATGGCTACACCTTC
TRBJ2-4 | many | TRBV7-2 | TRBD1 | CASSPGRGRAKNIQYF | TGTGCCAGCAGCCCGGGCAGGGGGCGCGCCAAAAACATTCAGTACTTC
TRBJ1-6 | many | TRBV4-1 | TRBD1 | CASSPRPGTGEDSPLHF | TGCGCCAGCAGCCCTCGTCCCGGGACAGGGGAAGATTCACCCCTCCACTTT
TRBJ2-1 | many | TRBV12-3/TRBV12-4 | TRBD2 | CASSQGLAGGYNEQFF | TGTGCCAGCAGTCAAGGACTAGCGGGGGGGTACAATGAGCAGTTCTTC
TRBJ2-5 | many | TRBV28 | - | CASSLTGTQETQYF | TGTGCCAGCAGTTTAACAGGGACTCAAGAGACCCAGTACTTC
TRBJ1-1 | few | TRBV6-2/TRBV6-3 | - | CASSYPPGGNTEAFF | TGTGCCAGCAGTTATCCCCCTGGGGGGAACACTGAAGCTTTCTTT
TRBJ1-1 | once | TRBV6-4 | - | CASRSSAGDTEAFF | TGTGCCAGCAGATCCTCGGCTGGAGACACTGAAGCTTTCTTT